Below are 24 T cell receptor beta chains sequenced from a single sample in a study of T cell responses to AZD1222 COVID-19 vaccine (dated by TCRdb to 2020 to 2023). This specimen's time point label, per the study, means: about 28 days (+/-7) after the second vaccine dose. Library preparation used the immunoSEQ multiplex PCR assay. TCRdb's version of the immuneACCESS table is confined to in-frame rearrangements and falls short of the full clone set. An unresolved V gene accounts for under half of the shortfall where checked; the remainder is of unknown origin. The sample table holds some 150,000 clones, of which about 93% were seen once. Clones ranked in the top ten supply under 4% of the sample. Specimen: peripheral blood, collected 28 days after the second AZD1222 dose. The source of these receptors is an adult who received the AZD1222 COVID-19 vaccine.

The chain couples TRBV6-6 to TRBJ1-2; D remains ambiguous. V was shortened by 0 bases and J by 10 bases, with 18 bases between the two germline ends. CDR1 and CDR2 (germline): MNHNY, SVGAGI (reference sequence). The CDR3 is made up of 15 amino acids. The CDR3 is CASSYSKVGLPAYTF. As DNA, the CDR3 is TGTGCCAGCAGTTACTCGAAGGTAGGGTTACCTGCCTACACCTTC.

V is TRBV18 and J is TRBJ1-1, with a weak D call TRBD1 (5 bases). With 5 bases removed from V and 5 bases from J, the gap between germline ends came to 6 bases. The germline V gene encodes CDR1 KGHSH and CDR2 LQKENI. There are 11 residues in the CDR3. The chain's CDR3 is CASSTGTEAFF. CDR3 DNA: TGTGCCAGCTCAACAGGAACTGAAGCTTTCTTT.

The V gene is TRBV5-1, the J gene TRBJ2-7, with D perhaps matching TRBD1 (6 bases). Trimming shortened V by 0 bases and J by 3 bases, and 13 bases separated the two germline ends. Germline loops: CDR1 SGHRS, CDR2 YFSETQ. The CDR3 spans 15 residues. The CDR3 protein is CASSLDRTQGYEQYF. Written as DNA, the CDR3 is TGCGCCAGCAGCTTGGATCGGACACAGGGCTACGAGCAGTACTTC.

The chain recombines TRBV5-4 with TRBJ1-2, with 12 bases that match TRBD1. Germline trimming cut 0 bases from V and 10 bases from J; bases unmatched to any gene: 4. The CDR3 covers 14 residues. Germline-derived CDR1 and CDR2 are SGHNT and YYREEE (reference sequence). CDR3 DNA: TGTGCCAGCAGCTTGGCGGGGACAGGGGGCGACTACACCTTC. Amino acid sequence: CASSLAGTGGDYTF.

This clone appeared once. For the CDR3, the DNA is TGTGCCAGCAGCTTCAGGGGGCGAAACACCATATATTTT. It specifies CASSFRGRNTIYF. The rearrangement links TRBV5-8 to TRBJ1-3, with 8 bases matching TRBD1. The CDR3 has 13 residues. Germline CDR1 SGHTS, CDR2 YDEGEE. Trimming took 2 bases from V and 5 from J; bases not matched to a gene: 0.

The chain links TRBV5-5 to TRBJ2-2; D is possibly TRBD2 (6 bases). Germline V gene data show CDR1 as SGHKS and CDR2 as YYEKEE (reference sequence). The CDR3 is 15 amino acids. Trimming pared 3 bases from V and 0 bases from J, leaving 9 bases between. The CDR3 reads CASSSGGSNTGELFF. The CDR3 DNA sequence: TGTGCCAGCAGCTCCGGGGGATCGAACACCGGGGAGCTGTTTTTT.

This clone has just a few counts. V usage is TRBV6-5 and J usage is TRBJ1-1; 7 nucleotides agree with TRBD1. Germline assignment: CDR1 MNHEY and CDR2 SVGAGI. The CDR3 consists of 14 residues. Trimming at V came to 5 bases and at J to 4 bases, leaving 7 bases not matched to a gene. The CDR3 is CASSKSGGITEAFF. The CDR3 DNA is TGTGCCAGCAGTAAATCAGGGGGGATCACTGAAGCTTTCTTT.

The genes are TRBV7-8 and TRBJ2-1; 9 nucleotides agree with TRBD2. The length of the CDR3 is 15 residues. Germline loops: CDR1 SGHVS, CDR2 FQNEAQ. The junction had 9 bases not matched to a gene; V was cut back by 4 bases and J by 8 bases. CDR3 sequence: CASSSLAGASDEQFF. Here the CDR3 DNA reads TGTGCCAGCAGCTCCTTAGCGGGGGCTTCTGATGAGCAGTTCTTC.

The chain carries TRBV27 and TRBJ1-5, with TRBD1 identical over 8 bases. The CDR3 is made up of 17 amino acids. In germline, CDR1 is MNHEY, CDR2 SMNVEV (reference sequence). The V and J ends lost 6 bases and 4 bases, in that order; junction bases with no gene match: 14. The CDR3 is CASSQILLGQGNQPQHF. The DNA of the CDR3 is TGTGCCAGCAGCCAAATTCTCCTCGGACAGGGAAATCAGCCCCAGCATTTT.

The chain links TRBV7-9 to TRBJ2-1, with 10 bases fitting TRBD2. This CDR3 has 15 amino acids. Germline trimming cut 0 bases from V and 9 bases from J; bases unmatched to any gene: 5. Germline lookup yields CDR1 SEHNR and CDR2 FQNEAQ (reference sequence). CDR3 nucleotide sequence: TGTGCCAGCAGCTTAGCAGCGGGAGGGGTCTTTGAGCAGTTCTTC. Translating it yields CASSLAAGGVFEQFF.

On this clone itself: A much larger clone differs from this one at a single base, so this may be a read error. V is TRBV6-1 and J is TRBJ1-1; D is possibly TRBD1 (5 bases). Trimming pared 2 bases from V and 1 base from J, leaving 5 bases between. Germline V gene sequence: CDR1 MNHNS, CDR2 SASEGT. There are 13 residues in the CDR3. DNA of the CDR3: TGTGCCAGCAGTGAAACAGGGAACACTGAAGCTTTCTTT. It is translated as CASSETGNTEAFF.

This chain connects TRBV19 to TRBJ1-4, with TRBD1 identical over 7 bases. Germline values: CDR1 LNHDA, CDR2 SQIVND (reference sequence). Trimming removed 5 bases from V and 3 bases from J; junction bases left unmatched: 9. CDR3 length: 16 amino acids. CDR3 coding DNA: TGTGCCAGTAGTTTGGGAAACAGGGGATCTAATGAAAAACTGTTTTTT. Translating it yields CASSLGNRGSNEKLFF.

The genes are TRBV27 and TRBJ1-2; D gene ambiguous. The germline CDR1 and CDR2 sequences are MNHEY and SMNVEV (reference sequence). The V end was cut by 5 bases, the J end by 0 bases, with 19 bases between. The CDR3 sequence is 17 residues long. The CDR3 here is CASSPTYSRITNYGYTF. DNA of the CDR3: TGTGCCAGCAGTCCAACCTACAGCAGAATTACTAACTATGGCTACACCTTC.

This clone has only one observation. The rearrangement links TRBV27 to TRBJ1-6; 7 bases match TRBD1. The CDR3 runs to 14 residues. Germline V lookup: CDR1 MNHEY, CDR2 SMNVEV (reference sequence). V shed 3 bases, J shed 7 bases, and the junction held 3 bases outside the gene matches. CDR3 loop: CASSLGQKNSPLHF. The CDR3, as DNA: TGTGCCAGCAGTTTGGGACAGAAGAATTCACCCCTCCACTTT.

CDR3 DNA sequence: TGTGCCAGCTCTCAAAAGGCGGGGGGAAACACTGAAGCTTTCTTT. It is translated as CASSQKAGGNTEAFF. V gene TRBV18 combines with J gene TRBJ1-1; possibly TRBD1 for D (5 bases). The V gene lost 6 bases and the J gene lost 2 bases, with 16 bases spanning the gap. This CDR3 spans 15 amino acids. The V gene's germline CDR1 is KGHSH and CDR2 LQKENI.

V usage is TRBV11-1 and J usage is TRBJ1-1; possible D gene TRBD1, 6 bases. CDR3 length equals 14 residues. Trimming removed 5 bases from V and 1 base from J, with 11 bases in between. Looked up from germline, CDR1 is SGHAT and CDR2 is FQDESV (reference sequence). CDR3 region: CASSPQQGNTEAFF. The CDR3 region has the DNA TGTGCCAGCAGCCCGCAACAGGGGAACACTGAAGCTTTCTTT.

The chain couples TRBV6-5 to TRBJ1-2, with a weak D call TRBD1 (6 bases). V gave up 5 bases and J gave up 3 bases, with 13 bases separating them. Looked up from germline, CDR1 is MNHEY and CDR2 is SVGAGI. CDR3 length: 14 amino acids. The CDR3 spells CASSPDRQDYGYTF. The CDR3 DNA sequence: TGTGCCAGCAGTCCGGACAGACAAGACTATGGCTACACCTTC.

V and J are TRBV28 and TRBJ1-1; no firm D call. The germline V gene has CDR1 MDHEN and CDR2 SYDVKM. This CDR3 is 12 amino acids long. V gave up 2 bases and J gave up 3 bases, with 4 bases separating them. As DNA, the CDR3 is TGTGCCAGCAGTTTAGGGGACACTGAAGCTTTCTTT. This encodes CASSLGDTEAFF.

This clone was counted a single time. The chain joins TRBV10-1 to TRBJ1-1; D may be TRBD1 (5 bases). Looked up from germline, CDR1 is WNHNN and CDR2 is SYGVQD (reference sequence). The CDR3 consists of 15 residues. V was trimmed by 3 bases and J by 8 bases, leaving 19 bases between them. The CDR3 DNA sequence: TGCGCCAGCAGTGACCACGGGACTGGGAGGGAAGAAGCTTTCTTT. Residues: CASSDHGTGREEAFF.

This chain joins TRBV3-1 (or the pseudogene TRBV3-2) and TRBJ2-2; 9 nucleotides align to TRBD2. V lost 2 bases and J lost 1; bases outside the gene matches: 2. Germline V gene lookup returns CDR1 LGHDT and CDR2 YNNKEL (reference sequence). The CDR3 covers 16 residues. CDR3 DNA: TGTGCCAGCAGCCAACCGCGGGGGGGGAACACCGGGGAGCTGTTTTTT. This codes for CASSQPRGGNTGELFF.

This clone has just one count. The CDR3, as DNA: TGCGCCAGCAGCTTGTTAACGGACGAGACCCAGTACTTC. Amino acid sequence: CASSLLTDETQYF. J is TRBJ2-5 and V is TRBV5-1; D unresolved. The V and J ends lost 1 base and 5 bases respectively, with 9 bases between them. CDR1 and CDR2 (germline): SGHRS, YFSETQ. The CDR3 is 13 amino acids.

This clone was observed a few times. DNA of the CDR3: TGCGCCAGCAGCCACCGGACCAGAGCGAATGAGCAGTTCTTC. Its translation is CASSHRTRANEQFF. The chain couples TRBV4-1 to TRBJ2-1; D is uncertain. Germline assignment: CDR1 MGHRA and CDR2 YSYEKL. V was pared by 3 bases and J by 7 bases, with 13 bases between. CDR3 length: 14 amino acids.

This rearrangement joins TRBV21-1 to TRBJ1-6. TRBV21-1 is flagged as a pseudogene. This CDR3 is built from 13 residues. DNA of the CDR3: TGTGCCCGCCGGCGGCCCTATAATTCACCCCTCCACTTT. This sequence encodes CARRRPYNSPLHF.

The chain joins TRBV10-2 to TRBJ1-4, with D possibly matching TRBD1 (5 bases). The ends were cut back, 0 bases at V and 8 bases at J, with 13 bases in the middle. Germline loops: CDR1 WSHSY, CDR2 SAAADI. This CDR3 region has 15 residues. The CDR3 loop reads CASSESGTGGEKLFF. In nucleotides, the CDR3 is TGCGCCAGCAGTGAGTCTGGGACCGGAGGGGAAAAACTGTTTTTT.